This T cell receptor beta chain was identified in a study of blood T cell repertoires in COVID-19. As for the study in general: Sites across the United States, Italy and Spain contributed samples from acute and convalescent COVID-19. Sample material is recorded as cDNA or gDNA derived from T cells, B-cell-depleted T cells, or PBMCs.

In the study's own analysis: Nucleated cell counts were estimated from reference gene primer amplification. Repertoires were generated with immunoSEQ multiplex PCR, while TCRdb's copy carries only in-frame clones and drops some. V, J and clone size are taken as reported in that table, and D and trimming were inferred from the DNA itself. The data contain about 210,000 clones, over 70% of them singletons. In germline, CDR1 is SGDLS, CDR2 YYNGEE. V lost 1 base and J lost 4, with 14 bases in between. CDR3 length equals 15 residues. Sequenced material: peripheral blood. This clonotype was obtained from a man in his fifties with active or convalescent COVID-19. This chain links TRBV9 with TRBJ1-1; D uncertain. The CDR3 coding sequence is TGTGCCAGCAGCGTAAGGCCCGGGGTGGGCACTGAAGCTTTCTTT. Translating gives CASSVRPGVGTEAFF. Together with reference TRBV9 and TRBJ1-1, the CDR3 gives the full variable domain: DSGVTQTPKHLITATGQRVTLRCSPRSGDLSVYWYQQSLDQGLQFLIQYYNGEERAKGNILERFSAQQFPDLHSELNLSSLELGDSALYFCASSVRPGVGTEAFFGQGTRLTVV.